What follows are 7 T cell receptor beta chains derived from one specimen sequenced in a study of T-cell memory formation after mild COVID-19. TCRdb re-called the 5' RACE reads through MiXCR, storing one row per CDR3 protein. The sample carries 300,000 to 400,000 distinct CDR3 sequences, approximately 13% recorded once. The sample consisted of PBMCs or a T cell subset sorted from them (not recorded which). All receptors derive from a young man who had mild COVID-19 (a few samples of this study predate the infection). Cell type and time point are not known.

The chain employs TRBV20-1 and TRBJ1-1; D gene ambiguous. The CDR3 is 11 residues long. CDR1 and CDR2 from the germline V gene are DFQATT and SNEGSKA (reference sequence). The V gene lost 6 bases and the J gene lost 6 bases, with 11 bases spanning the gap. This CDR3 reads CSAPTVPEAFF. DNA of the CDR3: TGCAGTGCCCCCACGGTCCCTGAAGCTTTCTTT.

The rearrangement uses TRBV5-1 and TRBJ2-4; no reliable D call. CDR1 and CDR2 (germline): SGHRS, YFSETQ. This CDR3 has 18 residues. V shed 1 base and J shed 0 bases, with 17 bases lying between them. The CDR3 DNA follows: TGCGCCAGCAGCTTGTGGGCTACCAGAACCCTAGCCAAAAACATTCAGTACTTC. Translating gives CASSLWATRTLAKNIQYF.

This clonotype was found a few times. V and J are TRBV6-5 and TRBJ1-3; unclear D gene. This CDR3 is built from 12 residues. Germline CDR1 is MNHEY and CDR2 is SVGAGI. V was trimmed by 7 bases and J by 4 bases, leaving 8 bases between them. The CDR3 DNA follows: TGTGCCAGCACCACGCAGGGAAACACCATATATTTT. Protein product: CASTTQGNTIYF.

There are many counts of this clonotype. The V call is TRBV12-3 or TRBV12-4, the J call TRBJ1-5, with 7 positions matching TRBD1. CDR3 size: 13 residues. With V trimmed by 7 bases and J by 5 bases, 5 bases remained unmatched. CDR3 coding DNA: TGTGCCAGCACTCGGACAGGCGATCAGCCCCAGCATTTT. Its translation is CASTRTGDQPQHF.

In this sample, this clonotype turned up a few times. The chain combines TRBV11-1 with TRBJ2-4, with D unclear. CDR1 and CDR2 (germline): SGHAT, FQDESV (reference sequence). This CDR3 region has 14 residues. V was clipped by 1 base and J by 5 bases, with 9 bases between them. CDR3 residues: CASSLGTDENIQYF. DNA of the CDR3: TGTGCCAGCAGCTTAGGGACGGACGAAAACATTCAGTACTTC.

This clonotype was counted between two and nine times. V usage is TRBV6-1 and J usage is TRBJ2-1, with no clear D. With 7 bases removed from V and 1 base from J, the gap between germline ends came to 14 bases. Germline values: CDR1 MNHNS, CDR2 SASEGT. The CDR3 is 15 amino acids. CDR3 residues: CASTGQVNSYNEQFF. As DNA, the CDR3 is TGTGCCAGCACTGGCCAGGTGAATTCCTACAATGAGCAGTTCTTC.

This chain connects TRBV4-1 to TRBJ1-1, with 10 bases identical to TRBD1. The CDR3 has 14 residues. V gave up 4 bases and J gave up 6 bases; unmatched junction bases: 5. Germline lookup yields CDR1 MGHRA and CDR2 YSYEKL. CDR3 residues: CASSPMTGGPEAFF. In nucleotides, the CDR3 is TGCGCCAGCAGCCCGATGACAGGGGGCCCTGAAGCTTTCTTT.